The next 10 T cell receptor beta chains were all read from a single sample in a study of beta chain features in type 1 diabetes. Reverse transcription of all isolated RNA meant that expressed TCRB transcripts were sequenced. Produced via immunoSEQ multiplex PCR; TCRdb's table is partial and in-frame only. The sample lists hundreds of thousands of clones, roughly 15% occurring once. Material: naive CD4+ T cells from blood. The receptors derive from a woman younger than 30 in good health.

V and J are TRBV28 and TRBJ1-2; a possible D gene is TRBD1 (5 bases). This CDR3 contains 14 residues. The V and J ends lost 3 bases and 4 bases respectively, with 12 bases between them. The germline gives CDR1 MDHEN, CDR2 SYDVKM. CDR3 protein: CASSLGQTLYGYTF. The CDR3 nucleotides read TGTGCCAGCAGTTTGGGGCAGACACTCTATGGCTACACCTTC.

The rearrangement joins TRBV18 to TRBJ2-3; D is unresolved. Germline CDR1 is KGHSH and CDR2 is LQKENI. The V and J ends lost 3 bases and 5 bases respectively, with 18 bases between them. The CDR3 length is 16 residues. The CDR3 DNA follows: TGTGCCAGCTCACCGAACGCAAGGATCCTCGAAGATACGCAGTATTTT. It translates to CASSPNARILEDTQYF.

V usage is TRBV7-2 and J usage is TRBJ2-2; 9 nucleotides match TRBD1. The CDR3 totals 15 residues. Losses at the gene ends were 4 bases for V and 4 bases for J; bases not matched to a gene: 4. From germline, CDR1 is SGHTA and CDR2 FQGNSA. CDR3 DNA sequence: TGTGCCAGCAGCTGGTCACAGGGGGCCACCGGGGAGCTGTTTTTT. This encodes CASSWSQGATGELFF.

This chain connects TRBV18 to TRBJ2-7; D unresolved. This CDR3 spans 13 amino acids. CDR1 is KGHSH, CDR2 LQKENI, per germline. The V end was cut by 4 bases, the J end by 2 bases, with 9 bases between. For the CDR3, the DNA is TGTGCCAGCTCACAGGAGACGACCTACGAGCAGTACTTC. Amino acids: CASSQETTYEQYF.

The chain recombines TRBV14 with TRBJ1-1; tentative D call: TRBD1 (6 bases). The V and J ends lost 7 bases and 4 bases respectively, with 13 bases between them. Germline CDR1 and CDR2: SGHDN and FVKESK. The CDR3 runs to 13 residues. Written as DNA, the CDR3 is TGTGCCAGCAAACAGGGAGCTGGCACTGAAGCTTTCTTT. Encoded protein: CASKQGAGTEAFF.

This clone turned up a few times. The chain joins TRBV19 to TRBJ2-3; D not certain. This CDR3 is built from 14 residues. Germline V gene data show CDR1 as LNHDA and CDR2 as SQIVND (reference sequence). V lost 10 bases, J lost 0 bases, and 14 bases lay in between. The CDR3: CATADDWSTDTQYF. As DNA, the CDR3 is TGTGCCACCGCAGATGATTGGAGCACAGATACGCAGTATTTT.

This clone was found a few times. The CDR3 nucleotides read TGTGCCAGCAGCTCCCGCTCGAGCTCCTACGAGCAGTACTTC. Its protein product is CASSSRSSSYEQYF. The chain has TRBV7-9 and TRBJ2-7, with D unclear. From germline, CDR1 is SEHNR and CDR2 FQNEAQ (reference sequence). V was cut by 4 bases and J by 0 bases, with 10 bases left in between. The CDR3 contains 14 residues.

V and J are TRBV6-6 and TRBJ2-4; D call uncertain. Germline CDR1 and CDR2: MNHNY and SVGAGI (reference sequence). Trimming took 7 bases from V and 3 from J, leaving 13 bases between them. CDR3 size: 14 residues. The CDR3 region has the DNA TGTGCCAGCACCGGAGACCACGGCAAAAACATTCAGTACTTC. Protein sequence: CASTGDHGKNIQYF.

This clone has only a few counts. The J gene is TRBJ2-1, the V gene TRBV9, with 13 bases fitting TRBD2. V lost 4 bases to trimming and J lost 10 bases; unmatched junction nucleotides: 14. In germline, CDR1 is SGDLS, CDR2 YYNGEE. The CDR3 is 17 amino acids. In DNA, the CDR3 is TGTGCCAGCAGCCCCCGGTCTACCGGACTAGCGGGAGAAGAGCAGTTCTTC. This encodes CASSPRSTGLAGEEQFF.

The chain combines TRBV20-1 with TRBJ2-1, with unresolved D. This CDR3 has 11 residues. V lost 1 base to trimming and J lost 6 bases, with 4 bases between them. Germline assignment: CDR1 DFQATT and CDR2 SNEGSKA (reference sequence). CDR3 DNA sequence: TGCAGTGCTAGAGTCTTCAATGAGCAGTTCTTC. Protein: CSARVFNEQFF.